The 24 T cell receptor beta chains below all came from one sample that was sequenced in a study of monozygotic twins with inflammatory bowel disease. TCRdb reanalyzed the 5' RACE reads and collapses them to one entry per CDR3 protein, without DNA. The sample's table shows 420,000 or so distinct CDR3 sequences. The sample comprised blood. Source of these receptors: a human donor with ulcerative colitis or Crohn's disease, or a healthy co-twin of an affected twin (not recorded which).

The chain joins TRBV5-1 to TRBJ2-3; TCRdb's D call of TRBD2 is untestable without DNA. The CDR3 spans 15 residues. Germline loops: CDR1 SGHRS, CDR2 YFSETQ. CDR3: CASSFSGGATDTQYF.

The J gene is TRBJ2-7, the V gene TRBV28; TCRdb's D gene call, TRBD1, goes unchecked for lack of DNA. This CDR3 spans 14 amino acids. From germline, CDR1 is MDHEN and CDR2 SYDVKM. CDR3 protein: CASSGSGSTYEQYF.

The chain uses TRBV5-1 and TRBJ2-5; TCRdb's D call of TRBD1 is untestable without DNA. CDR1 is SGHRS, CDR2 YFSETQ, per germline. The CDR3 totals 11 residues. CDR3 loop: CAIGQGETQYF.

The CDR3 sequence: CASSPGIPPGANVLTF. The chain recombines TRBV12-3 or TRBV12-4 with TRBJ2-6; TCRdb reports TRBD1, a call that lacks DNA to check it against. The CDR3 contains 16 residues.

The V call is TRBV5-1, the J call TRBJ2-5. The CDR3 has 14 residues. The germline CDR1 and CDR2 sequences are SGHRS and YFSETQ. CDR3 protein: CASSLVGNQETQYF.

The chain couples TRBV5-1 to TRBJ2-3. There are 16 residues in the CDR3. CDR1 and CDR2 from the germline V gene are SGHRS and YFSETQ. This chain's CDR3 is CASSLTSVTSTDTQYF.

The chain links TRBV6-5 to TRBJ2-3; the TRBD2 assignment by TCRdb is unverifiable without DNA. Germline V gene lookup returns CDR1 MNHEY and CDR2 SVGAGI. The CDR3 consists of 17 residues. The CDR3 here is CASSYPLAGGRTDTQYF.

The chain has TRBV12-3 or TRBV12-4 and TRBJ1-2; lacking DNA, the TRBD1 call made by TCRdb goes unchecked. CDR3 size: 15 residues. The CDR3 reads CASSASLGQTYGYTF.

The V gene is TRBV5-4, the J gene TRBJ2-7. Germline CDR1 reads SGHNT; CDR2 reads YYREEE (reference sequence). This CDR3 contains 13 residues. CDR3 region: CASSLDEGDEQYF. Full variable domain (remainder filled in from reference TRBV5-4 and TRBJ2-7): ETGVTQSPTHLIKTRGQQVTLRCSSQSGHNTVSWYQQALGQGPQFIFQYYREEENGRGNFPPRFSGLQFPNYSSELNVNALELDDSALYLCASSLDEGDEQYFGPGTRLTVT.

The chain employs TRBV20-1 and TRBJ2-5. The CDR3 length is 12 residues. The germline V gene encodes CDR1 DFQATT and CDR2 SNEGSKA (reference sequence). The CDR3 is CSARDLGETQYF.

The chain couples TRBV4-2 to TRBJ2-5; the D call from TCRdb, TRBD2, cannot be confirmed without DNA. The V gene's germline CDR1 is LGHNA and CDR2 YNFKEQ. The CDR3 extends over 15 amino acids. CDR3 protein: CASSQDREIVETQYF.

CDR3 sequence: CAWSELGQRQETQYF. The rearrangement joins TRBV30 to TRBJ2-5; TCRdb lists TRBD1, though no DNA is available to test this call. The length of the CDR3 is 15 residues. Germline V gene lookup returns CDR1 GTSNPN and CDR2 SVGIG (reference sequence).

The rearrangement joins TRBV6-5 to TRBJ2-2; TCRdb calls TRBD1, which cannot be checked without DNA. This CDR3 has 15 amino acids. From germline, CDR1 is MNHEY and CDR2 SVGAGI. CDR3 loop: CASSYHRQRSGELFF.

The V and J genes are TRBV20-1 and TRBJ2-7. CDR1 DFQATT and CDR2 SNEGSKA come from the germline V gene (reference sequence). There are 13 residues in the CDR3. The CDR3 is CSARDHDNYEQYF.

This CDR3 is CASDLNNQETQYF. This rearrangement joins TRBV5-5 to TRBJ2-5. The CDR3 totals 13 residues. Germline lookup yields CDR1 SGHKS and CDR2 YYEKEE (reference sequence). The entire variable domain, with the rest obtained from reference TRBV5-5 and TRBJ2-5, is as follows: DAGVTQSPTHLIKTRGQQVTLRCSPISGHKSVSWYQQVLGQGPQFIFQYYEKEERGRGNFPDRFSARQFPNYSSELNVNALLLGDSALYLCASDLNNQETQYFGPGTRLLVL.

The chain has TRBV20-1 and TRBJ1-1; the D gene TCRdb calls, TRBD1, cannot be checked with no DNA. This CDR3 is 13 amino acids long. Germline loops: CDR1 DFQATT, CDR2 SNEGSKA (reference sequence). The CDR3 reads CSPPGGGNTEAFF.

The chain carries TRBV30 and TRBJ2-2; the TCRdb call, TRBD2, lacks DNA for checking. The CDR3 runs to 15 residues. The germline CDR1 and CDR2 sequences are GTSNPN and SVGIG (reference sequence). CDR3 residues: CAWTLGLASTGELFF.

The J gene is TRBJ2-3, the V gene TRBV20-1; with no DNA, the TCRdb D assignment of TRBD2 cannot be verified. Germline V gives CDR1 DFQATT, CDR2 SNEGSKA (reference sequence). There are 16 residues in the CDR3. The CDR3 is CSALGTSGQITDTQYF.

The rearrangement joins TRBV2 to TRBJ2-1; without DNA, the TCRdb call of TRBD1 cannot be checked. CDR1 and CDR2 (germline): SNHLY, FYNNEI. The CDR3 runs 12 residues. CDR3 amino acids: CASSRDLKPQFF.

The CDR3 region is CSAPRGGNTGELFF. The J gene is TRBJ2-2, the V gene TRBV20-1; without DNA, the TCRdb call of TRBD1 cannot be checked. The CDR3 length is 14 residues. In germline, CDR1 is DFQATT, CDR2 SNEGSKA (reference sequence).

The rearrangement joins TRBV5-1 to TRBJ2-5; the TRBD1 assignment by TCRdb is unverifiable without DNA. CDR1 is SGHRS, CDR2 YFSETQ, per germline. The CDR3 loop spans 15 amino acids. The CDR3 spells CASSAGVGGLETQYF. Together with reference TRBV5-1 and TRBJ2-5, the CDR3 gives the full variable domain: KAGVTQTPRYLIKTRGQQVTLSCSPISGHRSVSWYQQTPGQGLQFLFEYFSETQRNKGNFPGRFSGRQFSNSRSEMNVSTLELGDSALYLCASSAGVGGLETQYFGPGTRLLVL.

CDR3 sequence: CASSPKLGRYNSPLHF. The genes are TRBV7-2 and TRBJ1-6. Germline V CDR1 and CDR2: SGHTA, FQGNSA. CDR3 length: 16 amino acids.

The chain couples TRBV27 to TRBJ2-5. The CDR3 is made up of 14 amino acids. Germline V lookup: CDR1 MNHEY, CDR2 SMNVEV (reference sequence). The CDR3 loop reads CASSWRQSQETQYF.

The chain joins TRBV30 to TRBJ2-7; there is no DNA to check the TCRdb D call of TRBD2. CDR1 and CDR2 from the germline V gene are GTSNPN and SVGIG (reference sequence). This CDR3 spans 14 amino acids. The CDR3 loop reads CAWTALRGAYEQYF.